This record concerns one T cell receptor (beta chain) sequence. This specimen comes from a study of blood T cell repertoires in COVID-19. Study in general: T cells, B-cell-depleted T cells, or PBMCs supplied cDNA or gDNA.

Authors' data handling: Reference gene primers were amplified, and this amplification served to estimate nucleated cell counts. Some clones are missing from TCRdb's copy, which holds only in-frame ones; the method was immunoSEQ multiplex PCR. The V and J calls and clone size were taken over from that table, and D and trimming were inferred from the DNA. This sample carries about 80,000 clones, approximately 88% of them seen once, and the ten largest clones take around 7.2%. Looked up from germline, CDR1 is LGHDT and CDR2 is YNNKEL (reference sequence). V shed 8 bases and J shed 0 bases, with 16 bases lying between them. The CDR3 has 16 amino acids.

This receptor was identified in a woman of 80 years or more with acute or convalescent COVID-19. Sample: peripheral blood. The chain uses TRBV3-1 (or the pseudogene TRBV3-2) and TRBJ1-4; D is unclear. Here the CDR3 reads CASGSWAVATNEKLFF. The CDR3 nucleotides are TGTGCCAGCGGGTCCTGGGCAGTCGCAACTAATGAAAAACTGTTTTTT.